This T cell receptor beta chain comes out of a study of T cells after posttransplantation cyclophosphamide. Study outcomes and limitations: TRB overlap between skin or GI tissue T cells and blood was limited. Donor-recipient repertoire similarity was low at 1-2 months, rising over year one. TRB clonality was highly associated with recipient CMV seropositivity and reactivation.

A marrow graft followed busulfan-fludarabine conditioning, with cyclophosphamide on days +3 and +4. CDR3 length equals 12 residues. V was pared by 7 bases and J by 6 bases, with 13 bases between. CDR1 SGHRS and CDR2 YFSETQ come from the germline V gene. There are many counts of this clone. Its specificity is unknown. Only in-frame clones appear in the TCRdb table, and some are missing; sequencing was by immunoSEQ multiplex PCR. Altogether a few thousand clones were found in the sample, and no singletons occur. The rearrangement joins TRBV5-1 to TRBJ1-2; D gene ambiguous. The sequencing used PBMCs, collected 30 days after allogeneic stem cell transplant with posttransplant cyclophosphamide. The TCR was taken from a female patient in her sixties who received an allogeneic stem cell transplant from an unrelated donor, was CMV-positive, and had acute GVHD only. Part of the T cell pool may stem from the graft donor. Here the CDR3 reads CASYSFTDGYTF. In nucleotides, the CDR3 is TGCGCCAGCTATTCTTTTACGGATGGCTACACCTTC.